This T cell receptor (beta chain) was found in a study of follicular helper T cells after annual influenza vaccination. Time point of the sample: 2014-2015 season, pre-vaccination. The method was immunoSEQ multiplex PCR; TCRdb's version includes in-frame clones alone and lacks a portion of them. The repertoire has over 12,000 clones, almost 85% of them found once; the top ten carry 0.27%. CDR1 is WSHSY, CDR2 SAAADI, per germline. V dropped 5 bases and J dropped 4 bases, with 12 bases sitting between them. This CDR3 region has 14 residues. This clone was seen a handful of times. The specimen comprised CXCR5- memory CD4+ T cells sorted from blood, sampled on the day of influenza vaccination. The clonotype comes from an adult who received the influenza vaccine. The chain recombines TRBV10-2 with TRBJ1-5; D might be TRBD1 (5 bases). CDR3 nucleotide sequence: TGCGCCAGCAGTTCGCAGGGTCGGAATCAGCCCCAGCATTTT. The encoded protein is CASSSQGRNQPQHF.